The present TCR beta chain was sequenced within a study of shared clonotypes between healthy human individuals (dated by TCRdb to 2020 to 2021). A note on the overall study: The cohort comprised two women and a few men aged 18 to 49 years. For each donor, three plates each were used for CD4 naive and CD4 memory, two plates were used for CD8 naive, and one plate was used for CD8 memory. To estimate repertoire size and how much clonotype sharing occurs between individuals, the study deeply sequenced the blood TCR repertoires of roughly 5 healthy adults. Libraries were prepared and TCR repertoires were sequenced by different laboratories using diverse techniques, in order to increase sequencing depth and limit assay-specific biases. Between about 0.85 and 9.5 billion PBMCs per donor were obtained by leukapheresis.

In the case of this clone: The antigen this receptor binds is unknown. Base-call qualities are not available, and no considerably larger clone is one nucleotide away.

Using the deep immunoSEQ assay, multiplex PCR amplified TCR CDR3 regions from genomic DNA. For each cell subset, the extracted genomic DNA was distributed evenly across all wells of several immunoSEQ 96-well plates, and each plate served as one replicate. For sorted subsets, 150 to 250 ng of genomic DNA, equivalent to 25,000 to 30,000 T cell genomes, went into each replicate PCR. The purified libraries were quantified using a Qubit 3.0 fluorometer, sized with a Bioanalyzer 2100, and then quantified again using the KAPA Library Quantification kit. A separate single-read 150-cycle Illumina NextSeq 550 flow cell was used to sequence each immunoSEQ 96-well plate. In the source study's methods: Because the immunoSEQ output included only junctional sequences and no quality scores, the filtering could not be the same as the filtering used for full-length reads. Sequences were annotated with PyIR, a Python wrapper for IgBLAST v1.9, using IMGT germline references to assign V/J genes and CDR3. Reads were filtered out if the reads had weak V/J assignments (E-value above 1e-6), no CDR3, stop codons, out-of-frame junctions, or ambiguous translated residues. V3J clonotypes were defined as sequences sharing an identical inferred V gene, J gene, and CDR3 amino acid sequence. To compute the percentage overlap between repertoires, the number of shared unique clonotypes was divided by the size of the smaller repertoire. Three approaches were used to assess repertoire richness: RTK rarefaction, the Chao1 estimator, and Recon v2.1 estimates of unobserved clonotypes. For all TCRbeta clonotypes obtained by the gDNA method from several donors, generation probabilities were computed with OLGA. TCRdb took this table from immuneACCESS and kept in-frame rearrangements with V and J called. Such tables lack part of the clones; where checked against another copy, unresolved V genes explain under half of the gap, and the rest is unexplained. The DNA gave D and trimming, while V, J and clone size come from that table. This sample comprises hundreds of thousands of clones, roughly 98% of them detected only once. In total, the top ten clones hold 0.3% of the sample.

Based on the germline V gene, the CDR1 and CDR2 sequences are SQVTM and ANQGSEA. The CDR3 spans 20 residues, from the cysteine through the phenylalanine. The only DNA kept is the CDR3, 60 bases in frame from the first base. V is clipped by 6 bases and J by 1 base, and the sequence between their germline boundaries is 30 bases long. Findings and caveats that apply to the study as a whole: When a handful of donors were compared, the shared fraction of clonotypes was roughly 5% for naive CD4, roughly 3.4% for naive CD8, 2.3% for memory CD4, and roughly 0.43% for memory CD8. Sampling was limited to blood, and TCR repertoires in tissue likely differ from TCR repertoires in blood. Because the study included only a small number of donors, the genetic and exposure-history diversity represented was limited. Incomplete sequencing was indicated by rarefaction of sorted-subset datasets, despite the large sequencing depth. Pairwise subsampling led to the expectation that sequencing depth would affect the degree of clonotype sharing among donors. Estimated clonotype richness was generally larger for naive than for memory subsets. Higher generation probabilities were observed for clonotypes shared by all four sorted-subset donors than for non-shared clonotypes.

For the CD8 naive samples, CD45RO-negative cells were positively selected for CCR7, yielding a CD45RA+CCR7+ population from which TemRA cells were excluded. The donors were healthy, HIV-negative adults with no recently reported acute infections or vaccinations. Only Caucasian adults living in Nashville, Tennessee, USA were represented among the donors. After blood collection by leukapheresis, PBMCs were isolated using Ficoll-Histopaque density gradient centrifugation and then cryopreserved in the vapor phase of liquid nitrogen. Analytical flow cytometry was used to check the purity and quantity of every magnetically sorted T cell population. Genomic DNA was isolated from every sorted fraction and measured by UV absorbance on a Nanodrop 2000c.

The source of this sequence is a young man in good health. The rearranged segments are TRBV29-1 and TRBJ2-2; the best D guess is TRBD2, with 5 bases matching. The sample consisted of naive CD8+ T cells sorted from blood. The meaning of the sample's cell subset or site label: CD45RA+CCR7+. The CDR3 sequence is CSVLSWPGNHNSRNTGELFF. The bases are TGCAGCGTCCTTAGCTGGCCGGGGAATCACAATTCCCGGAACACCGGGGAGCTGTTTTTT.